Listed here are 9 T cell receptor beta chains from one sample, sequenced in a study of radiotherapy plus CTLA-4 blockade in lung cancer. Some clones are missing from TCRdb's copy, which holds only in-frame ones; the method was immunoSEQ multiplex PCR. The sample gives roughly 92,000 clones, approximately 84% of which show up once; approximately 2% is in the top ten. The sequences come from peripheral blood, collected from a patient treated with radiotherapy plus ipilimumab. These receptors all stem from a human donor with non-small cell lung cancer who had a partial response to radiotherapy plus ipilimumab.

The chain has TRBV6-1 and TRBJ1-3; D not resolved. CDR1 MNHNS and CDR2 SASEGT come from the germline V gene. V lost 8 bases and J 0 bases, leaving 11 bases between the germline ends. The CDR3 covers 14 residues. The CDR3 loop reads CASAIASSGNTIYF. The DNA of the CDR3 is TGTGCCAGCGCTATAGCAAGCTCTGGAAACACCATATATTTT.

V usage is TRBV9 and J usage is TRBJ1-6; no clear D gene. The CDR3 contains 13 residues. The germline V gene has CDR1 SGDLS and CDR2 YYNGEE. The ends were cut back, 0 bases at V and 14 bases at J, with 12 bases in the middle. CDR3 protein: CASSVGRDYTLHF. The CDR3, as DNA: TGTGCCAGCAGCGTAGGGAGGGATTACACCCTCCACTTT.

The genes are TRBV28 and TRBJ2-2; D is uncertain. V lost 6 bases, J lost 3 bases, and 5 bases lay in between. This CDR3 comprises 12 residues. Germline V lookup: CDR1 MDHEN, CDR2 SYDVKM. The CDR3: CASRLYTGELFF. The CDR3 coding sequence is TGTGCCAGCAGACTATACACCGGGGAGCTGTTTTTT. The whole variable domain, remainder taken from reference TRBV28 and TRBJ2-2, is DVKVTQSSRYLVKRTGEKVFLECVQDMDHENMFWYRQDPGLGLRLIYFSYDVKMKEKGDIPEGYSVSREKKERFSLILESASTNQTSMYLCASRLYTGELFFGEGSRLTVL.

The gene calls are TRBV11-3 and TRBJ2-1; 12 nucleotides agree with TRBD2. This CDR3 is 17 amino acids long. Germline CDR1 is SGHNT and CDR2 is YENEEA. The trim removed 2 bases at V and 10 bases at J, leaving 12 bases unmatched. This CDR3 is CASSLMGSSGRASEQFF. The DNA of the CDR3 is TGTGCCAGCAGCTTAATGGGCTCTAGCGGGAGGGCCAGCGAGCAGTTCTTC.

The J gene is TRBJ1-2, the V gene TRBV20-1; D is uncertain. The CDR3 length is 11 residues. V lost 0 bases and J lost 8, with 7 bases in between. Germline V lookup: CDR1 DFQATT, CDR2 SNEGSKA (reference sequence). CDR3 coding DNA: TGCAGTGCTAGAGACAGGCACGGCTACACCTTC. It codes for CSARDRHGYTF.

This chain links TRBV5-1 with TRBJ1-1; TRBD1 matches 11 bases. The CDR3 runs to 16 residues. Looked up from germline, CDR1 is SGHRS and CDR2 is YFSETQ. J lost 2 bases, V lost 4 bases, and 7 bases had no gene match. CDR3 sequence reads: CASSAGQGALNTEAFF. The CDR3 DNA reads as TGCGCCAGCAGCGCCGGACAGGGGGCATTAAACACTGAAGCTTTCTTT.

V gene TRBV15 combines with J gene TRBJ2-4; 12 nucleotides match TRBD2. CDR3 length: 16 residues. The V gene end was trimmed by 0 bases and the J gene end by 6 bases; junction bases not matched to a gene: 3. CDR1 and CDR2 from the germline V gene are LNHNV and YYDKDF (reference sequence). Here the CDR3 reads CATSRDPTSGRNIQYF. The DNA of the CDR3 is TGTGCCACCAGCAGAGATCCGACTAGCGGGAGAAACATTCAGTACTTC.

This CDR3 is CASRELDTFYGYTF. In DNA, the CDR3 is TGTGCCAGCAGGGAATTGGACACCTTCTATGGCTACACCTTC. V usage is TRBV6-1 and J usage is TRBJ1-2; a weak D match, TRBD1 (5 bases). The CDR3 has 14 residues. V was trimmed by 6 bases and J by 4 bases, leaving 15 bases between them. The V gene's germline CDR1 is MNHNS and CDR2 SASEGT.

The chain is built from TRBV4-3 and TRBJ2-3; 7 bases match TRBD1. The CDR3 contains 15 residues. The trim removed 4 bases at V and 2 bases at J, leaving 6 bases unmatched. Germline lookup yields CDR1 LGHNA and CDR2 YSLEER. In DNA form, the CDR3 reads TGCGCCAGCAGCCCCCGGGGACAGCTCACAGATACGCAGTATTTT. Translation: CASSPRGQLTDTQYF.